The 20 T cell receptor beta chains below all came from one sample that was sequenced in a study of blood T cells in healthy people across ages. It was with a sample-barcoded 5' primer and a J-beta primer mix that a second PCR of roughly 7 to 12 cycles was run. TCRdb used MiXCR to reprocess the 5' RACE reads, holding one entry per CDR3 protein. Of 1.4 million to 1.5 million distinct CDR3 sequences in the sample, around two fifths were seen once. The sequencing sample was made of blood. Receptors originate from a woman aged 18-30 years in good health.

The V gene is TRBV12-3 or TRBV12-4, the J gene TRBJ2-5, with a tentative D call TRBD1 (5 bases). CDR3 length: 12 residues. V lost 8 bases and J 5 bases, leaving 12 bases between the germline ends. The CDR3 region is CASVGRVETQYF. DNA for the CDR3: TGTGCCAGCGTGGGCAGGGTTGAGACCCAGTACTTC.

The rearrangement links TRBV20-1 to TRBJ1-1, with D unclear. The V gene lost 7 bases and the J gene lost 3 bases, with 9 bases spanning the gap. The CDR3 is 11 residues long. Germline-derived CDR1 and CDR2 are DFQATT and SNEGSKA (reference sequence). CDR3 protein: CSVPLDTEAFF. The DNA of the CDR3 is TGCAGTGTCCCTCTCGACACTGAAGCTTTCTTT.

This clonotype occurred a few times. The rearrangement links TRBV10-3 to TRBJ1-1; no firm D call. Trimming left V 0 bases short and J 0 bases short, with 8 bases between. The germline CDR1 and CDR2 sequences are ENHRY and SYGVKD. The CDR3 is 15 residues long. Here the CDR3 DNA reads TGTGCCATCAGTGAGTCGAGGATTATGAACACTGAAGCTTTCTTT. Protein product: CAISESRIMNTEAFF.

This rearrangement joins TRBV10-3 to TRBJ1-2, with 12 bases lining up with TRBD1. The CDR3 runs 15 residues. CDR1 ENHRY and CDR2 SYGVKD come from the germline V gene. Trimming took 3 bases from V and 8 from J; bases not matched to a gene: 7. CDR3 DNA: TGTGCCATCAGTGAACTCGGGACAGGGGGCGCGGGCTACACCTTC. Translation gives CAISELGTGGAGYTF.

The gene calls are TRBV10-3 and TRBJ1-6; a weak D match, TRBD1 (5 bases). The CDR3 is made up of 16 amino acids. V lost 8 bases and J lost 2, with 16 bases in between. Per the germline V gene, CDR1 is ENHRY and CDR2 is SYGVKD. The CDR3 DNA follows: TGTGCCATCGGGGGTCAGGGAATTACCTATAATTCACCCCTCCACTTT. Protein: CAIGGQGITYNSPLHF.

Comments on this clonotype: Germline is not matched at one junction end, which may reflect a read error. The chain joins TRBV27 to TRBJ2-3; either TRBD1 or TRBD2 may fit D (6 bases each). The CDR3 consists of 15 residues. Germline-derived CDR1 and CDR2 are MNHEY and SMNVEV (reference sequence). The CDR3 loop is CASGFGGGGTDTQYF. CDR3 coding DNA: TGTGCCAGCGGTTTCGGGGGCGGAGGCACAGATACGCAGTATTTT.

In its sample, this clonotype was seen a few times. The chain is built from TRBV3-1 and TRBJ2-1; weak D call: TRBD2 (5 bases). The CDR3 is made up of 16 amino acids. V lost 4 bases to trimming and J lost 1 base, with 14 bases between them. The V gene's germline CDR1 is LGHDT and CDR2 YNNKEL (reference sequence). CDR3 residues: CASSRSWTASYNEQFF. CDR3 nucleotide sequence: TGTGCCAGCAGCCGCAGCTGGACTGCTTCCTACAATGAGCAGTTCTTC.

The chain combines TRBV20-1 with TRBJ2-1, with 10 bases that match TRBD1. This CDR3 is 16 amino acids long. V lost 0 bases and J lost 2; bases outside the gene matches: 4. CDR1 and CDR2 from the germline V gene are DFQATT and SNEGSKA (reference sequence). The CDR3 region is CSARELGQGPYNEQFF. CDR3 in DNA: TGCAGTGCTAGAGAACTGGGACAGGGGCCCTACAATGAGCAGTTCTTC.

The chain links TRBV5-1 to TRBJ1-1; 9 bases map to TRBD1. Germline loops: CDR1 SGHRS, CDR2 YFSETQ. The CDR3 contains 16 residues. V lost 4 bases to trimming and J lost 0 bases; unmatched junction nucleotides: 7. The CDR3 region has the DNA TGCGCCAGCAGCCGCGAGACAGGGGGTTTGAACACTGAAGCTTTCTTT. It translates to CASSRETGGLNTEAFF. The whole variable domain, remainder taken from reference TRBV5-1 and TRBJ1-1, is KAGVTQTPRYLIKTRGQQVTLSCSPISGHRSVSWYQQTPGQGLQFLFEYFSETQRNKGNFPGRFSGRQFSNSRSEMNVSTLELGDSALYLCASSRETGGLNTEAFFGQGTRLTVV.

The gene calls are TRBV24-1 and TRBJ2-3; D is unclear. V was shortened by 5 bases and J by 0 bases, with 8 bases between the two germline ends. CDR1 KGHDR and CDR2 SFDVKD come from the germline V gene. This CDR3 is built from 14 residues. CDR3 amino acids: CATSGISSTDTQYF. The CDR3 nucleotides read TGTGCCACCAGTGGCATCAGTAGCACAGATACGCAGTATTTT.

Regarding this clonotype: A read error may produce the germline difference seen at one junction end. The rearrangement uses TRBV5-1 and TRBJ2-3; no reliable D call. The CDR3 is made up of 15 amino acids. Germline V lookup: CDR1 SGHRS, CDR2 YFSETQ. The CDR3: CAGSFGSDAPDTQYF. The DNA for the CDR3 is TGCGCCGGCAGCTTTGGAAGCGACGCCCCAGATACGCAGTATTTT.

The chain links TRBV27 to TRBJ2-7; TRBD1 might be the D (6 bases). Trimming pared 3 bases from V and 0 bases from J, leaving 9 bases between. The germline CDR1 and CDR2 sequences are MNHEY and SMNVEV (reference sequence). The CDR3 extends over 14 amino acids. In nucleotides, the CDR3 is TGTGCCAGCAGTTTCGACAGGTACTCCTACGAGCAGTACTTC. As protein: CASSFDRYSYEQYF.

The chain uses TRBV12-3 or TRBV12-4 and TRBJ2-7; 14 positions agree with TRBD2. V gave up 1 base and J gave up 2 bases; unmatched junction bases: 4. The CDR3 is 17 amino acids. CDR3 sequence (DNA): TGTGCCAGCAGTTTAGGGACTAGCGGGAGGACACCCTACGAGCAGTACTTC. Translation: CASSLGTSGRTPYEQYF.

V usage is TRBV7-2 and J usage is TRBJ2-4; TRBD2 matches 7 bases. TRBJ2-7 explains the end of the DNA better; the J call may be wrong. The CDR3 spans 15 residues. Germline V gene sequence: CDR1 SGHTA, CDR2 FQGNSA. This chain's CDR3 is CASSMGRAGPYEQYF. As DNA, the CDR3 is TGTGCCAGCAGCATGGGACGAGCGGGGCCCTACGAGCAGTACTTC.

This sequence joins TRBV20-1 and TRBJ2-5, with TRBD2 as a possible D gene (5 bases). CDR3 length: 14 amino acids. V was trimmed by 2 bases and J by 0 bases, leaving 10 bases between them. Germline CDR1 is DFQATT and CDR2 is SNEGSKA (reference sequence). CDR3 residues: CSARSPTNQETQYF. The CDR3 coding sequence is TGCAGTGCTAGATCGCCGACTAACCAAGAGACCCAGTACTTC.

This clonotype was detected many times. This chain links TRBV9 with TRBJ2-7; tentative D call: TRBD2 (6 bases). Germline lookup yields CDR1 SGDLS and CDR2 YYNGEE. V was pared by 0 bases and J by 2 bases, with 15 bases between. The CDR3 contains 16 residues. The DNA for the CDR3 is TGTGCCAGCAGCGTAGGCCCCAGCGGGTCAACCTACGAGCAGTACTTC. It yields the protein CASSVGPSGSTYEQYF. Full variable domain (rest looked up from reference TRBV9 and TRBJ2-7): DSGVTQTPKHLITATGQRVTLRCSPRSGDLSVYWYQQSLDQGLQFLIQYYNGEERAKGNILERFSAQQFPDLHSELNLSSLELGDSALYFCASSVGPSGSTYEQYFGPGTRLTVT.

This clonotype has just a few counts. The gene calls are TRBV9 and TRBJ2-7; tentative D call: TRBD2 (6 bases). Between the trimmed V and J ends, which lost 4 bases and 0 bases, there was a span of 17 bases. Germline V CDR1 and CDR2: SGDLS, YYNGEE. The CDR3 extends over 16 amino acids. The CDR3 spells CASSRWGGPPSYEQYF. The CDR3 coding sequence is TGTGCCAGCAGCCGCTGGGGAGGTCCCCCCTCCTACGAGCAGTACTTC.

The chain uses TRBV6-6 and TRBJ1-1, with TRBD1 as a possible D gene (5 bases). V lost 1 base, J lost 1 base, and 10 bases lay in between. This CDR3 is built from 15 residues. Looked up from germline, CDR1 is MNHNY and CDR2 is SVGAGI (reference sequence). This chain's CDR3 is CASSYWQGQNTEAFF. The CDR3 bases are TGTGCCAGCAGTTACTGGCAGGGCCAGAACACTGAAGCTTTCTTT.

The chain links TRBV29-1 to TRBJ2-5, with D possibly being TRBD1 (6 bases). Germline-derived CDR1 and CDR2 are SQVTM and ANQGSEA. V was shortened by 0 bases and J by 1 base, with 9 bases between the two germline ends. There are 14 residues in the CDR3. CDR3 residues: CSVEDRTVQETQYF. For the CDR3, the DNA is TGCAGCGTTGAAGATAGGACAGTCCAAGAGACCCAGTACTTC.

This clonotype was counted only a few times. The chain employs TRBV7-9 and TRBJ1-1; no clear D. This CDR3 is 11 amino acids long. Germline V lookup: CDR1 SEHNR, CDR2 FQNEAQ (reference sequence). Trimming pared 2 bases from V and 6 bases from J, leaving 4 bases between. The CDR3 DNA reads TGTGCCAGCAGCTTAAACCCTGAAGCTTTCTTT. This codes for CASSLNPEAFF.